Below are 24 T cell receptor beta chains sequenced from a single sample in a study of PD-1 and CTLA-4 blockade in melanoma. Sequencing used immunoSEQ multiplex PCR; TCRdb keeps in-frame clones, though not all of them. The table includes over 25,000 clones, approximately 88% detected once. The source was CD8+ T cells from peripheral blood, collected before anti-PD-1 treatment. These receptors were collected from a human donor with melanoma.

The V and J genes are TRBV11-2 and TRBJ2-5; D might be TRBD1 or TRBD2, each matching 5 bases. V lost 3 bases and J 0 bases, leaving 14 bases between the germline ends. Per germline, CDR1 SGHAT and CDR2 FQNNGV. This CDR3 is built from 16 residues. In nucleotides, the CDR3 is TGTGCCAGCAGCTTGCCACTGCCGGGGCACCAAGAGACCCAGTACTTC. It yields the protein CASSLPLPGHQETQYF.

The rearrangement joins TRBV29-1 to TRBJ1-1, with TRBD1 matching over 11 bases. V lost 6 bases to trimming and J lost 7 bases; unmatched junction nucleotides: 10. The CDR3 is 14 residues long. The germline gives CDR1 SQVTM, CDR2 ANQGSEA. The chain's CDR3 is CSVQGGQGDFEAFF. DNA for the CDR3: TGCAGCGTGCAAGGGGGACAGGGGGATTTTGAAGCTTTCTTT.

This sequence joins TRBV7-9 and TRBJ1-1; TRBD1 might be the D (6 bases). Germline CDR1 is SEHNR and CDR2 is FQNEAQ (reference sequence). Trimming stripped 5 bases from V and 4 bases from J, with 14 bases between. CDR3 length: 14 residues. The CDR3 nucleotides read TGTGCCAGCAGCCGAACGACAGGCGCCACTGAAGCTTTCTTT. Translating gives CASSRTTGATEAFF.

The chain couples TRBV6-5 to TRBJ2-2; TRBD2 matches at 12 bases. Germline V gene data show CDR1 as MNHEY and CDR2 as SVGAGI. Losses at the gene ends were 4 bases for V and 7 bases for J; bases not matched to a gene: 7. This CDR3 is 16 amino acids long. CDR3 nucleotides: TGTGCCAGCAGTTCGCTAGCGGGAGGGCCGAGCGGGGAGCTGTTTTTT. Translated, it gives CASSSLAGGPSGELFF.

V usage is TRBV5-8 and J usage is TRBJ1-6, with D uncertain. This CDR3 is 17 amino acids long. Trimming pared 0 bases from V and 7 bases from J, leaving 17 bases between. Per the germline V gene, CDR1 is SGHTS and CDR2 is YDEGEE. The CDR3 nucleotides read TGTGCCAGCAGCTTGGGCCGGAGCCAGACACTAAATTCACCCCTCCACTTT. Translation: CASSLGRSQTLNSPLHF.

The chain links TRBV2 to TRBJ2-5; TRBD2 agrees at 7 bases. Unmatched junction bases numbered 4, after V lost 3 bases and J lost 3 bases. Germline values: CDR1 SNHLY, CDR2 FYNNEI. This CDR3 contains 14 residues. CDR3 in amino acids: CASSDPLAEETQYF. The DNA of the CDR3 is TGTGCCAGCAGTGACCCCCTAGCGGAAGAGACCCAGTACTTC.

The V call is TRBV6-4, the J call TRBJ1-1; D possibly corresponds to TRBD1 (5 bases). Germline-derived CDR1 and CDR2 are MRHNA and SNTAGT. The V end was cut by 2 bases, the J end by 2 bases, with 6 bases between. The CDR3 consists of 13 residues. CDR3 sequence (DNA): TGTGCCAGCAGTGACCGGGACAACACTGAAGCTTTCTTT. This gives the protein CASSDRDNTEAFF.

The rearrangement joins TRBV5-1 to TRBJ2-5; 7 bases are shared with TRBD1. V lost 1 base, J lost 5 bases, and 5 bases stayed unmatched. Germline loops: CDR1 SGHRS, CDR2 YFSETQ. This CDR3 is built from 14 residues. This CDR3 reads CASSLLQGLETQYF. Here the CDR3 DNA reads TGCGCCAGCAGCTTGTTACAGGGGTTGGAGACCCAGTACTTC.

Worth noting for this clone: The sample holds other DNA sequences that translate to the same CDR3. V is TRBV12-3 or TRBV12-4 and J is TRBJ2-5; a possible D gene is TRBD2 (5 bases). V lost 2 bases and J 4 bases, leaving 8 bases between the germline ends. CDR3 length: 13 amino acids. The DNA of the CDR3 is TGTGCCAGCAGTTTACCAGAGGGAGAGACCCAGTACTTC. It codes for CASSLPEGETQYF.

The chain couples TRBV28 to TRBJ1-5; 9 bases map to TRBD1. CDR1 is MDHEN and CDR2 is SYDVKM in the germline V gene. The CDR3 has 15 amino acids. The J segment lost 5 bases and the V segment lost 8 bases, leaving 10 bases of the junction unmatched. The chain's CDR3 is CASQSTGGPYQPQHF. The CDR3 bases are TGTGCCAGCCAATCGACAGGGGGGCCGTATCAGCCCCAGCATTTT.

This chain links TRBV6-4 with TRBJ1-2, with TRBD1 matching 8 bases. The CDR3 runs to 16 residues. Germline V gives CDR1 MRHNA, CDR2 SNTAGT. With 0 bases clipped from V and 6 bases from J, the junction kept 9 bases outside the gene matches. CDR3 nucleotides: TGTGCCAGCAGTGACTCGCTGCGGACAGGGCTCGATGGCTACACCTTC. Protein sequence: CASSDSLRTGLDGYTF.

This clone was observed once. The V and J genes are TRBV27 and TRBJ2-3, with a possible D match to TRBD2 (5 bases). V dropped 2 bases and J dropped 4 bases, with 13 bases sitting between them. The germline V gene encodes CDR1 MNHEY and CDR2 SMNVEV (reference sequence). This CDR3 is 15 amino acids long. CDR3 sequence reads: CASSLDPGIPDTQYF. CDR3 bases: TGTGCCAGCAGTTTAGACCCGGGGATCCCAGATACGCAGTATTTT.

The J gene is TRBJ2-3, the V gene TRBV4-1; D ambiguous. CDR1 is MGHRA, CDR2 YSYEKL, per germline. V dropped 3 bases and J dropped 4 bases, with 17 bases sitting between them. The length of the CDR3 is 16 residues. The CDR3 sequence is CASSQGQSTGADTQYF. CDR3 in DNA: TGCGCCAGCAGCCAGGGTCAGTCAACGGGTGCAGATACGCAGTATTTT.

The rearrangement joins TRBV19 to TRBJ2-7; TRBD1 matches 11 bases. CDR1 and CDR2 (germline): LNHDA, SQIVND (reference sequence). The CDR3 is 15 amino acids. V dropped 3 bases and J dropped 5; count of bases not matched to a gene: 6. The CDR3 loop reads CASSIRTGGLDEQYF. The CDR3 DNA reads TGTGCCAGTAGTATTAGGACAGGGGGCTTGGACGAGCAGTACTTC.

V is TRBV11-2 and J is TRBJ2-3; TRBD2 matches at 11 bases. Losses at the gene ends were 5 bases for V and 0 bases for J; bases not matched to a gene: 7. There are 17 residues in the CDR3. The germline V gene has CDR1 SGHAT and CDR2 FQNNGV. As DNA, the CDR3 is TGTGCCAGCAGCGTACTAGCGGGGGCCCCGAGCACAGATACGCAGTATTTT. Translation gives CASSVLAGAPSTDTQYF. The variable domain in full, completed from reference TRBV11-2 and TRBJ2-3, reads EAGVAQSPRYKIIEKRQSVAFWCNPISGHATLYWYQQILGQGPKLLIQFQNNGVVDDSQLPKDRFSAERLKGVDSTLKIQPAKLEDSAVYLCASSVLAGAPSTDTQYFGPGTRLTVL.

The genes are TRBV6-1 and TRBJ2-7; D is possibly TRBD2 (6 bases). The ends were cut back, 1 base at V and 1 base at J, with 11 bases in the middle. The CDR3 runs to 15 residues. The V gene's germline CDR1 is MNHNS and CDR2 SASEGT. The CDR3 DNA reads TGTGCCAGCAGTGAAGGGCGGGGAATGTCCTACGAGCAGTACTTC. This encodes CASSEGRGMSYEQYF.

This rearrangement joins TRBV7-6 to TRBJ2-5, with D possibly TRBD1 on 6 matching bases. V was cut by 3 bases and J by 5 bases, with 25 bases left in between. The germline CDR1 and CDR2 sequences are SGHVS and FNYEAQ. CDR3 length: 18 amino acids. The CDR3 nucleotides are TGTGCCAGCAGCTTGGAACCGGGACAAAGGGTGGGGTTGGAGACCCAGTACTTC. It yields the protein CASSLEPGQRVGLETQYF.

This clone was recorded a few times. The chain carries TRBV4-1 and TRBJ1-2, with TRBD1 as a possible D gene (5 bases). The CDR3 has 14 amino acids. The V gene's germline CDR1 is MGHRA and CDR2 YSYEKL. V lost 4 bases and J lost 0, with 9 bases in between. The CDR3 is CASSPSGANYGYTF. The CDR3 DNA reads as TGCGCCAGCAGCCCTTCGGGGGCTAACTATGGCTACACCTTC.

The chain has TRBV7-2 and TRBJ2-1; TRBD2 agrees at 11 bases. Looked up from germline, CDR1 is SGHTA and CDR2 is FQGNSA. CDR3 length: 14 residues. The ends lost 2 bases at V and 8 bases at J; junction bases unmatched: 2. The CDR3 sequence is CASSLPGLADEQFF. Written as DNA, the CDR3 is TGTGCCAGCAGCTTACCGGGACTAGCGGATGAGCAGTTCTTC.

In DNA form, the CDR3 reads TGTGCCAGCAGTTTATCAGGGATGGAGCAGCCCCAGCATTTT. This translates into CASSLSGMEQPQHF. The chain recombines TRBV27 with TRBJ1-5, with D hard to call. CDR1 and CDR2 from the germline V gene are MNHEY and SMNVEV (reference sequence). The CDR3 runs 14 residues. V gave up 0 bases and J gave up 7 bases, with 10 bases separating them.

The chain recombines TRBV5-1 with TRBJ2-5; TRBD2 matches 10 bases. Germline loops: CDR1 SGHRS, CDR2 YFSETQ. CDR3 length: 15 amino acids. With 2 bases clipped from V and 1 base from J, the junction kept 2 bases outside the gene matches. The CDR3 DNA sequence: TGCGCCAGCAGCTTACCTAGCGGGGGCCAAGAGACCCAGTACTTC. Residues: CASSLPSGGQETQYF.

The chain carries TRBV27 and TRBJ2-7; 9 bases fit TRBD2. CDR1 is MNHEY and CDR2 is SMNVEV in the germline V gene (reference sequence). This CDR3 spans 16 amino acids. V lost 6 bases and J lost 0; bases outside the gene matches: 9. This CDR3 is CASRGSASGNSYEQYF. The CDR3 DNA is TGTGCCAGCAGGGGGTCGGCTAGCGGGAACTCCTACGAGCAGTACTTC.

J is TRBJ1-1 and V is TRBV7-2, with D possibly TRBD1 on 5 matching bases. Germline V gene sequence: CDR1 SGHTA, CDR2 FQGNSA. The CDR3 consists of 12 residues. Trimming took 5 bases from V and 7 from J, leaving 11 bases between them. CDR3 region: CASSLGEGEAFF. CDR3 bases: TGTGCCAGCAGCCTGGGGGAGGGTGAAGCTTTCTTT.

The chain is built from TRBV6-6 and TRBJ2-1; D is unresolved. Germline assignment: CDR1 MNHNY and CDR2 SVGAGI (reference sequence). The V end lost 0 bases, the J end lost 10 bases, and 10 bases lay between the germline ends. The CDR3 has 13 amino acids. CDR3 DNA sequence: TGTGCCAGCAGTTACTCAGGAGATAGCGAGCAGTTCTTC. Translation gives CASSYSGDSEQFF.